This T cell receptor (beta chain) was documented in a study of cytomegalovirus exposure and HLA in healthy donors. From germline, CDR1 is MNHNS and CDR2 SASEGT. This CDR3 has 13 amino acids. V shed 3 bases and J 6 bases; nucleotides not matched to a gene: 3. The PCR contained 60 Vbeta and 13 Jbeta primers. The assay was immunoSEQ multiplex PCR, and TCRdb's table has in-frame clones only and misses some. This table has about 150,000 clones, about 64% appearing once. This clone came up a few times. This sequence joins TRBV6-1 and TRBJ1-2, with 8 bases identical to TRBD1. This sequence originates from a woman aged 25 to 39 in good health and CMV-seropositive. What was sequenced was PBMCs. CDR3 sequence: CASSDQGADGYTF. DNA of the CDR3: TGTGCCAGCAGTGATCAGGGGGCAGATGGCTACACCTTC.